Below are 5 T cell receptor beta chains sequenced from a single sample in a study of cytomegalovirus exposure and HLA in healthy donors. It was with 60 Vbeta and 13 Jbeta primers that the PCR ran. Sequenced by immunoSEQ multiplex PCR; TCRdb stores in-frame clones only, minus some. The sample has 100,000 to 150,000 clones; less than 80% are singletons. Sample: PBMCs. Receptors originate from a man between 35 and 55 years old in good health and CMV-seropositive.

The gene calls are TRBV28 and TRBJ2-5, with 7 bases identical to TRBD1. Germline V lookup: CDR1 MDHEN, CDR2 SYDVKM. The CDR3 contains 13 residues. After removal of 10 bases from V and 8 bases from J, the junction contained 13 bases not matched to a gene. For the CDR3, the DNA is TGTGCCATCTCTTCACTTGACAGGGTAACCCAGTACTTC. Protein product: CAISSLDRVTQYF.

The chain links TRBV6-1 to TRBJ2-4; maybe TRBD2 (6 bases). Per germline, CDR1 MNHNS and CDR2 SASEGT. The length of the CDR3 is 11 residues. Trimming left V 4 bases short and J 11 bases short, with 9 bases between. CDR3 sequence reads: CASSGRELQYF. For the CDR3, the DNA is TGTGCCAGCAGTGGACGGGAGCTTCAGTACTTC.

CDR3 residues: CATSMGLANTWTDTQYF. The CDR3 DNA reads TGTGCCACCAGCATGGGGTTAGCGAATACTTGGACAGATACGCAGTATTTT. V is TRBV15 and J is TRBJ2-3, with a weak D call TRBD2 (5 bases). V shed 4 bases and J shed 3 bases, with 20 bases lying between them. The CDR3 totals 17 residues. Germline CDR1 is LNHNV and CDR2 is YYDKDF (reference sequence).

This rearrangement joins TRBV5-5 to TRBJ1-5, with unresolved D. The CDR3 runs to 14 residues. In germline, CDR1 is SGHKS, CDR2 YYEKEE (reference sequence). V lost 2 bases to trimming and J lost 9 bases, with 15 bases between them. Here the CDR3 reads CASSFGLNLAPQHF. In DNA, the CDR3 is TGTGCCAGCAGCTTCGGTCTAAACCTCGCGCCCCAGCATTTT.

This clone has only one observation. V gene TRBV7-3 combines with J gene TRBJ2-5, with a weak D call TRBD2 (6 bases). The CDR3 is 13 amino acids. CDR1 and CDR2 (germline): SGHTA, FQGTGA. Trimming removed 5 bases at V and 4 bases at J, with 11 bases between. CDR3 nucleotide sequence: TGTGCCAGCAGCCAGGACGGGAGAGAGACCCAGTACTTC. This gives the protein CASSQDGRETQYF.